What follows are 3 T cell receptor beta chains derived from one specimen sequenced in a study of control samples from healthy donors and cancer patients. Repertoires were generated with immunoSEQ multiplex PCR, while TCRdb's copy carries only in-frame clones and drops some. The sample records 120,000 to 150,000 clones, roughly 92% being singletons. Input material: blood. The origin of the receptors is a man aged 30-40 years in good health.

V gene TRBV29-1 combines with J gene TRBJ1-3, with D hard to call. The CDR3 spans 13 residues. Germline V gives CDR1 SQVTM, CDR2 ANQGSEA. Trimming took off 4 bases at V and 4 bases at J, with 11 bases between the two ends. The CDR3 DNA reads as TGCAGCGTTGGAGCAGGTACCGGAAACACCATATATTTT. As protein: CSVGAGTGNTIYF. The variable domain in full, completed from reference TRBV29-1 and TRBJ1-3, reads SAVISQKPSRDICQRGTSLTIQCQVDSQVTMMFWYRQQPGQSLTLIATANQGSEATYESGFVIDKFPISRPNLTFSTLTVSNMSPEDSSIYLCSVGAGTGNTIYFGEGSWLTVV.

The CDR3 reads CANVQGNQPQHF. The CDR3 DNA reads TGTGCCAACGTACAGGGAAATCAGCCCCAGCATTTT. The rearrangement uses TRBV21-1 and TRBJ1-5; the DNA was not used to check the table's D call, TRBD1. TRBV21-1 is noted as a pseudogene. This CDR3 has 12 residues.

The CDR3 nucleotides read TGTGCCTGGAACAGGGGCAATGAGCAGTTCTTC. Its translation: CAWNRGNEQFF. The chain uses TRBV30 and TRBJ2-1; 7 bases map to TRBD1. The CDR3 loop spans 11 amino acids. Trimming at V came to 4 bases and at J to 6 bases, leaving 0 bases not matched to a gene. CDR1 and CDR2 (germline): GTSNPN, SVGIG (reference sequence).